A single sample is the source of the 20 T cell receptor beta chains below, sequenced in a study of T cell clones after liver transplantation. Only in-frame clones appear in the TCRdb table, and some are missing; sequencing was by immunoSEQ multiplex PCR. The table lists some 40,000 clones, about 86% of them singletons. This sample comprised CD4+ T cells from blood, obtained 24 months after liver transplant. These receptors came from a human patient who received a liver transplant. Some T cells may possibly be graft donor cells.

This clone has a single count. The chain combines TRBV11-2 with TRBJ2-7; D gene uncertain. The CDR3 extends over 13 amino acids. Per germline, CDR1 SGHAT and CDR2 FQNNGV. V was shortened by 5 bases and J by 3 bases, with 11 bases between the two germline ends. CDR3 protein: CASSLGRIYEQYF. As DNA, the CDR3 is TGTGCCAGCAGCCTTGGACGGATCTACGAGCAGTACTTC.

This chain connects TRBV6-1 to TRBJ1-1; no clear D gene. Trimming took off 6 bases at V and 5 bases at J, with 10 bases between the two ends. The CDR3 loop spans 12 amino acids. Looked up from germline, CDR1 is MNHNS and CDR2 is SASEGT. The CDR3 spells CASRLATTEAFF. CDR3 bases: TGTGCCAGCAGGCTGGCAACTACTGAAGCTTTCTTT.

The rearrangement links TRBV29-1 to TRBJ2-3; 10 nucleotides align to TRBD2. The CDR3 is 13 amino acids. Germline CDR1 SQVTM, CDR2 ANQGSEA. The V and J ends lost 4 bases and 4 bases, in that order; junction bases with no gene match: 2. The DNA of the CDR3 is TGCAGCGTTGGGAGCGGGAGGGCAGATACGCAGTATTTT. It translates to CSVGSGRADTQYF.

The gene calls are TRBV6-6 and TRBJ1-2, with D possibly TRBD1 on 6 matching bases. Germline V CDR1 and CDR2: MNHNY, SVGAGI (reference sequence). CDR3 length: 15 amino acids. The germline V and J ends were trimmed by 5 bases and 6 bases, with 19 bases remaining between them. The CDR3, as DNA: TGTGCCAGCAGTCCTCTACCGACAGGACCTAATGGCTACACCTTC. Its translation: CASSPLPTGPNGYTF.

The rearrangement uses TRBV5-4 and TRBJ2-7; the D gene is possibly TRBD1 (8 bases). This CDR3 has 16 residues. V was shortened by 4 bases and J by 1 base, with 18 bases between the two germline ends. Per germline, CDR1 SGHNT and CDR2 YYREEE (reference sequence). The CDR3 nucleotides read TGTGCCAGCAGCCCTGGACAGGGAGGGGCTTCCTACGAGCAGTACTTC. It yields the protein CASSPGQGGASYEQYF.

This chain connects TRBV19 to TRBJ1-1; D call uncertain. V lost 2 bases and J 0 bases, leaving 4 bases between the germline ends. Per germline, CDR1 LNHDA and CDR2 SQIVND (reference sequence). This CDR3 is built from 13 residues. The CDR3 protein is CASSIWMNTEAFF. The CDR3 DNA is TGTGCCAGTAGTATATGGATGAACACTGAAGCTTTCTTT.

CDR3 DNA sequence: TGTGCCAGCAGCTTACCCGGGACTAGCGGACAAGAGACCCAGTACTTC. This sequence encodes CASSLPGTSGQETQYF. The J gene is TRBJ2-5, the V gene TRBV5-6; 11 bases are shared with TRBD2. The CDR3 totals 16 residues. Germline V lookup: CDR1 SGHDT, CDR2 YYEEEE. Losses at the gene ends were 2 bases for V and 2 bases for J; bases not matched to a gene: 5.

This chain uses TRBV6-1 with TRBJ2-3; D is unresolved. The CDR3 is 13 residues long. Germline V CDR1 and CDR2: MNHNS, SASEGT. V shed 3 bases and J shed 2 bases, with 6 bases lying between them. The CDR3 sequence: CASSDPLTDTQYF. In DNA, the CDR3 is TGTGCCAGCAGTGATCCCCTCACAGATACGCAGTATTTT.

The chain uses TRBV5-8 and TRBJ2-3, with TRBD2 matching 13 bases. Looked up from germline, CDR1 is SGHTS and CDR2 is YDEGEE. The CDR3 is 15 amino acids. V lost 4 bases and J lost 5; bases outside the gene matches: 4. The CDR3 reads CASSLGTSGVDTQYF. The CDR3 DNA sequence: TGTGCCAGCAGCCTAGGGACTAGCGGGGTAGATACGCAGTATTTT.

V gene TRBV6-5 combines with J gene TRBJ2-1; TRBD1 matches at 8 bases. The CDR3 runs to 15 residues. V lost 5 bases to trimming and J lost 4 bases; unmatched junction nucleotides: 7. Germline V gives CDR1 MNHEY, CDR2 SVGAGI. CDR3 sequence (DNA): TGTGCCAGCAGTCCAACAGGGGGTCCGTACAATGAGCAGTTCTTC. Its translation is CASSPTGGPYNEQFF.

The chain is built from TRBV4-1 and TRBJ2-1; no clear D. Germline V gives CDR1 MGHRA, CDR2 YSYEKL. The CDR3 has 13 residues. Trimming took off 1 base at V and 9 bases at J, with 10 bases between the two ends. The DNA of the CDR3 is TGCGCCAGCAGCCAAGTATCCCAGGTTGAGCAGTTCTTC. This codes for CASSQVSQVEQFF.

In this sample, this clone turned up a few times. The chain uses TRBV27 and TRBJ1-3; tentatively, D is TRBD1 (5 bases). Germline CDR1 is MNHEY and CDR2 is SMNVEV (reference sequence). CDR3 size: 15 residues. Trimming cost V 6 bases and J 0 bases, with 12 bases left between them. CDR3 DNA: TGTGCCAGCAGGAGGGAGCAGGGCTCTGGAAACACCATATATTTT. Its translation: CASRREQGSGNTIYF.

CDR3 sequence: CASSPGSTDTQYF. CDR3 nucleotide sequence: TGTGCCAGCTCACCGGGGTCCACAGATACGCAGTATTTT. The rearrangement links TRBV18 to TRBJ2-3; D uncertain. The CDR3 runs to 13 residues. V shed 3 bases and J shed 2 bases, with 6 bases lying between them. Germline values: CDR1 KGHSH, CDR2 LQKENI.

The chain employs TRBV7-2 and TRBJ1-2; D is unclear. V was pared by 5 bases and J by 2 bases, with 12 bases between. This CDR3 contains 14 residues. Germline V CDR1 and CDR2: SGHTA, FQGNSA. CDR3 sequence (DNA): TGTGCCAGCAGCCCGACCCTGATCAACTATGGCTACACCTTC. It specifies CASSPTLINYGYTF.

The J gene is TRBJ1-6, the V gene TRBV7-3; D unresolved. CDR1 and CDR2 from the germline V gene are SGHTA and FQGTGA. The CDR3 covers 13 residues. The V and J ends lost 4 bases and 7 bases respectively, with 8 bases between them. CDR3 sequence reads: CASSSSLNSPLHF. The DNA of the CDR3 is TGTGCCAGCAGCTCTTCCTTGAATTCACCCCTCCACTTT.

In nucleotides, the CDR3 is TGTGCCAGCAGTTTAGACAGGGCCTATGGCTACACCTTC. It codes for CASSLDRAYGYTF. This chain connects TRBV27 to TRBJ1-2; 7 positions agree with TRBD1. Germline CDR1 is MNHEY and CDR2 is SMNVEV (reference sequence). The CDR3 spans 13 residues. V gave up 2 bases and J gave up 4 bases; unmatched junction bases: 1.

J is TRBJ1-2 and V is TRBV27, with D perhaps TRBD1 (6 bases). In germline, CDR1 is MNHEY, CDR2 SMNVEV (reference sequence). V lost 8 bases and J lost 8, with 21 bases in between. CDR3 size: 14 residues. CDR3 bases: TGTGCCAGCCTCGCCCTGGGGGGCGCGGAGGGCTACACCTTC. Translation gives CASLALGGAEGYTF.

The chain recombines TRBV2 with TRBJ2-1; D perhaps matches TRBD2 (6 bases). CDR1 is SNHLY and CDR2 is FYNNEI in the germline V gene. Trimming cost V 6 bases and J 0 bases, with 15 bases left between them. The CDR3 sequence is 16 residues long. This chain's CDR3 is CASSAGRTSSYNEQFF. CDR3 bases: TGTGCCAGCAGCGCGGGACGTACGAGCTCCTACAATGAGCAGTTCTTC.

The chain combines TRBV4-1 with TRBJ2-7; D is possibly TRBD1 (5 bases). CDR3 length: 15 amino acids. CDR1 is MGHRA and CDR2 is YSYEKL in the germline V gene. V lost 4 bases and J lost 3, with 16 bases in between. CDR3 bases: TGCGCCAGCAGCCTCTCATTGGGGCCCCTCTACGAGCAGTACTTC. It encodes CASSLSLGPLYEQYF.

The rearrangement links TRBV18 to TRBJ1-5; 9 nucleotides align to TRBD1. The CDR3 has 18 amino acids. CDR1 and CDR2 (germline): KGHSH, LQKENI. Trimming cost V 4 bases and J 3 bases; bases outside gene matches: 13. CDR3 in DNA: TGTGCCAGCTCACGATCCGGCCGACAGGGGGAAGACAATCAGCCCCAGCATTTT. It encodes CASSRSGRQGEDNQPQHF.